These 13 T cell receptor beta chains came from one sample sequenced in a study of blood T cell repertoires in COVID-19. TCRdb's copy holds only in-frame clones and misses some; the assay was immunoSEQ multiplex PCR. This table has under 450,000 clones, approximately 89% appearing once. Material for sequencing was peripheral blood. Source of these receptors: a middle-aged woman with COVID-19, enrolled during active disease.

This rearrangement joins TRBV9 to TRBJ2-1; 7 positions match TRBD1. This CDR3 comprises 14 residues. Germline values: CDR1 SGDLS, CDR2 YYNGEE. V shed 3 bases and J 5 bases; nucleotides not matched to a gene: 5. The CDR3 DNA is TGTGCCAGCAGCGAACAGGGGAGAAACAATGAGCAGTTCTTC. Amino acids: CASSEQGRNNEQFF.

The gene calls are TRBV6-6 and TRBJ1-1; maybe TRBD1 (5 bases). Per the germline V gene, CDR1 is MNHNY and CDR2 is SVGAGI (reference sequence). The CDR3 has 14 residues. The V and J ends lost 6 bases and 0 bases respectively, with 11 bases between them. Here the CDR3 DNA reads TGTGCCAGCAGGCCAGGGCCGGTGAACACTGAAGCTTTCTTT. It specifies CASRPGPVNTEAFF.

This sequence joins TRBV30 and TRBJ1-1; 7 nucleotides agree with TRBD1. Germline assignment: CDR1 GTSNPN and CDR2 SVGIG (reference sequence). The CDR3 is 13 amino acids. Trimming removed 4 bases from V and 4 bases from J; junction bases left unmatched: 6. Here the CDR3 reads CAWTNSGGTEAFF. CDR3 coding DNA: TGTGCCTGGACAAACTCAGGGGGCACTGAAGCTTTCTTT.

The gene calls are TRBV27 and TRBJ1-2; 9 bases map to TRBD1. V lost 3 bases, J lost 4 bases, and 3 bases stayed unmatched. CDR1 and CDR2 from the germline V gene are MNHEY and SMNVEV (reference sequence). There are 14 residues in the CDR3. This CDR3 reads CASSLGTGLYGYTF. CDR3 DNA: TGTGCCAGCAGTTTGGGGACAGGGCTCTATGGCTACACCTTC.

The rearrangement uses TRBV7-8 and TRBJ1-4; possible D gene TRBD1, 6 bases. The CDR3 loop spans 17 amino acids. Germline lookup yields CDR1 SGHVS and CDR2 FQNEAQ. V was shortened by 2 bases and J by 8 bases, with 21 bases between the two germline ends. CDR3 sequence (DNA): TGTGCCAGCAGCTTACTTCGGGCAGGGGCTACTGGAGAAAAACTGTTTTTT. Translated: CASSLLRAGATGEKLFF.

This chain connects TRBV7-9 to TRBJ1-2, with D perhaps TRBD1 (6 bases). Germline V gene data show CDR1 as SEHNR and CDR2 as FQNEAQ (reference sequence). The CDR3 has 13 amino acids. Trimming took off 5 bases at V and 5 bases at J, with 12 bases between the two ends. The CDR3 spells CASSKTGSYGYTF. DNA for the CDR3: TGTGCCAGCAGCAAAACAGGGTCTTATGGCTACACCTTC.

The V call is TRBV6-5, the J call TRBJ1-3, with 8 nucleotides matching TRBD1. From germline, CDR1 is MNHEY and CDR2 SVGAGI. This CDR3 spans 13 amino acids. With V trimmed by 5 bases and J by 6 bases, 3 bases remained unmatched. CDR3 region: CASSRQGLNTIYF. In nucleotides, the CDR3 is TGTGCCAGCAGTCGACAGGGGTTAAACACCATATATTTT.

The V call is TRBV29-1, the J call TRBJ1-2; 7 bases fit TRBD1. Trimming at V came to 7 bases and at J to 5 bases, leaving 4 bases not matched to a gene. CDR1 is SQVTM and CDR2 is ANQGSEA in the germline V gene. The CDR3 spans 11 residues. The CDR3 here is CSAQQGYGYTF. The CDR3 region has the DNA TGCAGCGCCCAACAGGGGTATGGCTACACCTTC.

CDR3 sequence (DNA): TGTGCCTGGAGTGTAGGCAGGGGCCAGCATTTT. This gives the protein CAWSVGRGQHF. This chain uses TRBV30 with TRBJ1-5; TRBD1 is a possible D gene (6 bases). The CDR3 sequence is 11 residues long. Trimming took off 0 bases at V and 12 bases at J, with 9 bases between the two ends. Looked up from germline, CDR1 is GTSNPN and CDR2 is SVGIG (reference sequence).

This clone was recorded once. The CDR3 region has the DNA TGTGCCAGCAGCTCGGGGGGACACTACACCGGGGAGCTGTTTTTT. Translated: CASSSGGHYTGELFF. The chain combines TRBV11-2 with TRBJ2-2, with a weak D call TRBD2 (7 bases). Germline CDR1 reads SGHAT; CDR2 reads FQNNGV. The length of the CDR3 is 15 residues. Trimming left V 4 bases short and J 3 bases short, with 12 bases between.

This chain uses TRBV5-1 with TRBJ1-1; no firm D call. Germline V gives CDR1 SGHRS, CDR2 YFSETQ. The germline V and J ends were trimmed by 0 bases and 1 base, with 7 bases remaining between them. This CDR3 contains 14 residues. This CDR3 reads CASSLAQSNTEAFF. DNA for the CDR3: TGCGCCAGCAGCTTGGCCCAGTCGAACACTGAAGCTTTCTTT.

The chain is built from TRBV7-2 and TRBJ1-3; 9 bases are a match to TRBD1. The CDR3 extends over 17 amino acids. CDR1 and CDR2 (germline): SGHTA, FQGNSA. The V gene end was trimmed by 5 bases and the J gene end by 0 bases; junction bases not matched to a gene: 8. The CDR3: CASSPGQGRPSGNTIYF. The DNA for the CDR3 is TGTGCCAGCAGCCCGGGACAGGGCCGACCCTCTGGAAACACCATATATTTT.

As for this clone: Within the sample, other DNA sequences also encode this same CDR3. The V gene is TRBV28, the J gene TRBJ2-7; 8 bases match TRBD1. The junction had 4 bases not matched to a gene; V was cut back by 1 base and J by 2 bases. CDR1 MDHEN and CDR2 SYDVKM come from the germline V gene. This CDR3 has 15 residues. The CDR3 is CASSLSGQGAYEQYF. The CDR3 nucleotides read TGTGCCAGCAGTTTATCAGGACAGGGCGCCTACGAGCAGTACTTC.